This paragraph covers one T cell receptor beta chain sequence. Its matching antigen is unknown. Germline-derived CDR1 and CDR2 are MDHEN and SYDVKM. The V and J ends lost 5 bases and 3 bases respectively, with 17 bases between them. This CDR3 comprises 15 residues. Graft samples were processed, releasing intraepithelial and lamina propria lymphocytes. This sample was taken from a study of graft-versus-host responses after intestinal transplantation. Turning to the study itself: Every transplant recipient was induced with anti-thymocyte globulin, then maintained on tacrolimus and steroids for roughly 3 years. Study results and limitations: Ileal or blood samples showed some GvH clones first, and such clones were also found in recipient marrow.

Data came from immunoSEQ multiplex PCR; TCRdb stores just in-frame clones and leaves some out. The table records around 15,000 clones, 75% to 85% of them present only once. This chain joins TRBV28 and TRBJ2-7; D gene ambiguous. Sequencing was performed on ileum tissue, taken roughly 3.5 months after intestinal transplant. The TCR sequence derives from a human patient who received an intestinal transplant, so some T cells may come from the graft donor. The CDR3, as DNA: TGTGCCAGCAGTCCCATCAGAGACTTATACTACGAGCAGTACTTC. Its translation: CASSPIRDLYYEQYF. Combining the CDR3 with reference TRBV28 and TRBJ2-7 gives the whole variable domain DVKVTQSSRYLVKRTGEKVFLECVQDMDHENMFWYRQDPGLGLRLIYFSYDVKMKEKGDIPEGYSVSREKKERFSLILESASTNQTSMYLCASSPIRDLYYEQYFGPGTRLTVT.